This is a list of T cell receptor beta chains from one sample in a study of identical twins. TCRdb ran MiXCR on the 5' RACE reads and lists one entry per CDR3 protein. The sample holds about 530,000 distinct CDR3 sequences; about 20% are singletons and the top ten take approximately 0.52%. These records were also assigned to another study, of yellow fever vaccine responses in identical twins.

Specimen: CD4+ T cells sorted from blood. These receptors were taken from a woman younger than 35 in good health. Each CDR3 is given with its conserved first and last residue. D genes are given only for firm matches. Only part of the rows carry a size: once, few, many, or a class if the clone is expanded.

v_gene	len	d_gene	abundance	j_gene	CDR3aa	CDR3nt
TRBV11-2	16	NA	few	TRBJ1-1	CASSLGIGNAGTEAFF	TGTGCCAGCAGCTTAGGAATAGGGAATGCGGGCACTGAAGCTTTCTTT
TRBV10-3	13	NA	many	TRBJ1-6	CAIRRDINSPLHF	TGTGCCATCAGACGGGACATAAATTCACCCCTCCACTTT
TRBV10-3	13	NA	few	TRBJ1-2	CAISEVQGYGYTF	TGTGCCATCAGTGAGGTCCAGGGCTATGGCTACACCTTC
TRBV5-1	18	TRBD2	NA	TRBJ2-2	CASSSSRLAGGRTGELFF	TGCGCCAGCAGCTCCTCGAGACTAGCGGGAGGCAGGACCGGGGAGCTGTTTTTT
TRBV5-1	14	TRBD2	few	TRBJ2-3	CASSPGEGTNTQYF	TGCGCCAGCAGCCCTGGGGAGGGGACGAATACGCAGTATTTT
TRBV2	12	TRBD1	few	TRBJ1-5	CASDRGAQPQHF	TGTGCCAGCGACAGGGGTGCTCAGCCCCAGCATTTT
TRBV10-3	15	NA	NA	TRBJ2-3	CAISADEGSRDTQYF	TGTGCCATCAGTGCGGATGAAGGGAGTCGAGATACGCAGTATTTT
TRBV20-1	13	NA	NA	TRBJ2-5	CSASPSSQETQYF	TGCAGTGCTAGCCCGTCCTCCCAAGAGACCCAGTACTTC
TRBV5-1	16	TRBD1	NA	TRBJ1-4	CASCVTPGQGCEKLFF	TGCGCCAGCTGCGTAACCCCGGGACAGGGTTGTGAAAAACTGTTTTTT
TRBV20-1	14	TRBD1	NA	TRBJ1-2	CSAGQGADSYGYTF	TGCAGTGCCGGACAGGGTGCGGACAGCTATGGCTACACCTTC
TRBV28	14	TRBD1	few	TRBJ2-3	CASSFWQGADTQYF	TGTGCCAGCAGTTTCTGGCAGGGGGCAGATACGCAGTATTTT
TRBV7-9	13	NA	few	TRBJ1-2	CASSPIGEDGYTF	TGTGCCAGCAGCCCCATAGGGGAGGATGGCTACACCTTC
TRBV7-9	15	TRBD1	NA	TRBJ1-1	CASSPRTGGFTEAFF	TGTGCCAGCAGCCCCCGGACAGGGGGGTTCACTGAAGCTTTCTTT
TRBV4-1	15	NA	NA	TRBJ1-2	CASSQPVPGGFGYTF	TGCGCCAGCAGCCAACCGGTTCCCGGGGGTTTCGGCTACACCTTC
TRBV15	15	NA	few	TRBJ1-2	CATSRDRVDGYGYTF	TGTGCCACCAGCAGAGATCGGGTGGACGGCTATGGCTACACCTTC
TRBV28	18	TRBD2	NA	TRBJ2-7	CASSRNLAGGLFGYEQYF	TGTGCCAGCAGTCGAAATCTAGCGGGAGGTTTATTTGGTTACGAGCAGTACTTC
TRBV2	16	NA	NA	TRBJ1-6	CASSEEGGSRNSPLHF	TGTGCCAGCAGTGAAGAGGGCGGGAGTAGGAATTCACCCCTCCACTTT
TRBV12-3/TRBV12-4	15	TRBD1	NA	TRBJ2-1	CASSLAGQGTNEQFF	TGTGCCAGCAGTTTAGCAGGACAGGGTACCAATGAGCAGTTCTTC
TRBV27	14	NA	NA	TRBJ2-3	CASSILRGSDTQYF	TGTGCCAGCAGTATACTCCGGGGGTCAGATACGCAGTATTTT
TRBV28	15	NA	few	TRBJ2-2	CASTRTNSKTGELFF	TGTGCCAGCACCCGGACAAATTCAAAGACCGGGGAGCTGTTTTTT
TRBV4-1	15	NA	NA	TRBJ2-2	CASSQEGLPRGELFF	TGCGCCAGCAGCCAAGAAGGTCTACCCCGCGGGGAGCTGTTTTTT
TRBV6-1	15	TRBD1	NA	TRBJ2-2	CASRRDRGYTGELFF	TGTGCCAGCAGGCGGGACAGGGGATACACCGGGGAGCTGTTTTTT
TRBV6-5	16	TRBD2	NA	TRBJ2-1	CASSYLGLAGDNEQFF	TGTGCCAGCAGTTACCTGGGACTAGCGGGGGACAATGAGCAGTTCTTC
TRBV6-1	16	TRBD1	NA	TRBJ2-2	CASINTGGDIPGELFF	TGTGCCAGCATCAATACAGGGGGCGATATCCCCGGGGAGCTGTTTTTT
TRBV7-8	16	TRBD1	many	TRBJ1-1	CASTHFLGGGNTEAFF	TGTGCCAGCACTCACTTTCTAGGGGGCGGGAACACTGAAGCTTTCTTT
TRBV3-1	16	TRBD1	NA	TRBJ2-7	CASSQALGTGPYEQYF	TGTGCCAGCAGCCAAGCACTAGGGACAGGCCCCTACGAGCAGTACTTC
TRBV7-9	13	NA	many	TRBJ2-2	CASSSSAAPYWFF	TGTGCCAGCAGCTCGAGCGCGGCCCCCTACTGGTTTTTT
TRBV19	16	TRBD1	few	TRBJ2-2	CASTRDRGPNTGELFF	TGTGCCAGTACCCGGGACAGGGGGCCCAACACCGGGGAGCTGTTTTTT
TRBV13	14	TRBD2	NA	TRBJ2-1	CASSLAGGPSEQFF	TGTGCCAGCAGCTTAGCGGGGGGGCCTAGTGAGCAGTTCTTC
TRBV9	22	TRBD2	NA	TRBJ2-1	CASSAFHGLASIQMYPYNEQFF	TGTGCCAGCAGCGCTTTCCACGGACTAGCGAGTATACAGATGTACCCCTACAATGAGCAGTTCTTC
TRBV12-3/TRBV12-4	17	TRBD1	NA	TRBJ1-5	CASSSTTGTYSNQPQHF	TGTGCCAGCAGTTCAACGACAGGGACTTATAGCAATCAGCCCCAGCATTTT
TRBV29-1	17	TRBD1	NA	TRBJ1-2	CSVEGPSDRAANYGYTF	TGCAGCGTTGAAGGTCCCTCGGACAGGGCGGCTAACTATGGCTACACCTTC
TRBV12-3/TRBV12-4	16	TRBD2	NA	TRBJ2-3	CASSPAAGGITDTQYF	TGTGCCAGCAGTCCCGCAGCGGGGGGGATCACAGATACGCAGTATTTT
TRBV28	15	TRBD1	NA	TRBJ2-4	CASRRQGVFKNIQYF	TGTGCCAGCAGACGTCAGGGGGTGTTTAAAAACATTCAGTACTTC
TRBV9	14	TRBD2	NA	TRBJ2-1	CASSKGGLVVEQFF	TGTGCCAGCAGCAAAGGGGGACTAGTCGTTGAGCAGTTCTTC
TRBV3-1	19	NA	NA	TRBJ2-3	CASSQDTLGRPRSTDTQYF	TGTGCCAGCAGCCAAGATACACTAGGCCGCCCCCGGAGCACAGATACGCAGTATTTT
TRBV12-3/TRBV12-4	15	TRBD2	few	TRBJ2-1	CASSLIAGVIYEQFF	TGTGCCAGCAGTTTAATAGCGGGAGTAATCTATGAGCAGTTCTTC
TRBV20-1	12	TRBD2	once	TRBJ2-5	CSGRGGQETQYF	TGCAGCGGGCGGGGGGGCCAAGAGACCCAGTACTTC
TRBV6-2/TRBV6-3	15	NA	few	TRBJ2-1	CASSYLLRTPNEQFF	TGTGCCAGCAGTTACTTGTTAAGAACGCCCAATGAGCAGTTCTTC
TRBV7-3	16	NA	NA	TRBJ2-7	CASSLLRGLPVNEQYF	TGTGCCAGCAGCTTATTACGGGGACTTCCCGTCAACGAGCAGTACTTC